This T cell receptor (beta chain) was sequenced during a study of cytomegalovirus exposure and HLA in healthy donors. The PCR contained 60 Vbeta and 13 Jbeta primers. TCRdb keeps only in-frame clones here, not all; method: immunoSEQ multiplex PCR. Its clone listing holds about 200,000 clones. General study points: Confirmation was obtained in vitro that three CMV-associated chains are specific for CMV antigens. In a later analysis, a missense DCLRE1C variant was linked to TCR beta V- and J-gene trimming.

V lost 7 bases and J lost 1, with 15 bases in between. The CDR3 covers 15 residues. Per the germline V gene, CDR1 is MNHNY and CDR2 is SVGAGI (reference sequence). Healthy bone marrow donors made up the cohort. Despite likely unrecorded immune exposures, the donors were nominally healthy at the time of sampling. A remark on this clone: Its antigen is unidentified.

This TCR was sampled from a girl aged 2 to 9 in good health and CMV-seropositive. The rearrangement uses TRBV6-6 and TRBJ2-3; D call uncertain. The sequenced material came from PBMCs. The CDR3 protein is CASTQSVKGTDTQYF. The DNA of the CDR3 is TGTGCCAGCACCCAAAGCGTCAAGGGCACAGATACGCAGTATTTT.